The clone carrying this T cell receptor beta chain was found once. The data belong to a study of shared clonotypes between healthy human individuals. V was clipped by 2 bases and J by 7 bases, with 17 bases between them. Per germline, CDR1 ENHRY and CDR2 SYGVKD. The length of the CDR3 is 16 residues. Sequenced by immunoSEQ multiplex PCR; TCRdb stores in-frame clones only, minus some. This sample carries roughly 2.4 million clones, 90% to 97% of them seen once, and the ten largest clones take less than 0.15%. The chain links TRBV10-3 to TRBJ2-2; D ambiguous. The source is a young man in good health. The specimen was naive CD4+ T cells sorted from blood. Subset meaning: CD45RA+ positively selected. Here the CDR3 reads CAISEMSPSLIGELFF. DNA for the CDR3: TGTGCCATCAGTGAGATGAGCCCCTCCCTTATCGGGGAGCTGTTTTTT.